The 8 T cell receptor beta chains below come from one sample, sequenced in a study. TCRdb processed the 5' RACE reads anew with MiXCR; each CDR3 protein has one entry. The sample carries about 57,000 distinct CDR3 sequences, 25% to 30% recorded once. Sequences were obtained from tumor-infiltrating memory CD4+ T cells sorted from the breast tumor. Subset noted: memory CD4+ T cells, CD4+CD45RO+CD25-. The receptors were sampled from a female donor with breast cancer.

Regarding this clonotype: It may be a read error: a sequence one base away is much more abundant. The rearrangement joins TRBV29-1 to TRBJ2-2; maybe TRBD2 (5 bases). Germline V CDR1 and CDR2: SQVTM, ANQGSEA. This CDR3 comprises 11 residues. CDR3 residues: CSVGGTGELLF. The CDR3 DNA reads TGCAGCGTTGGCGGAACCGGGGAGCTGTTGTTT.

In its sample, this clonotype was seen many times. The V call is TRBV6-1, the J call TRBJ1-6; 9 bases align to TRBD1. CDR1 and CDR2 from the germline V gene are MNHNS and SASEGT. V was pared by 2 bases and J by 10 bases, with 9 bases of the junction left unmatched. The CDR3 runs 16 residues. DNA of the CDR3: TGTGCCAGCAGTGAAATGAGGGGACAGGGACGATCACCCCTCCACTTT. It yields the protein CASSEMRGQGRSPLHF.

The table lists this clonotype with a few counts. V gene TRBV29-1 combines with J gene TRBJ2-5, with D possibly TRBD1 on 6 matching bases. This CDR3 is built from 12 residues. Germline V gene sequence: CDR1 SQVTM, CDR2 ANQGSEA. The V and J ends lost 3 bases and 6 bases respectively, with 11 bases between them. CDR3 DNA sequence: TGCAGCGTTGATTCCAGGGGAAAGACCCAGTACTTC. It translates to CSVDSRGKTQYF. The full variable domain, completed using reference TRBV29-1 and TRBJ2-5, is SAVISQKPSRDICQRGTSLTIQCQVDSQVTMMFWYRQQPGQSLTLIATANQGSEATYESGFVIDKFPISRPNLTFSTLTVSNMSPEDSSIYLCSVDSRGKTQYFGPGTRLLVL.

On this clonotype: A junction end diverges from the germline sequence, so it may reflect a read error. The chain employs TRBV11-2 and TRBJ2-7, with unresolved D. The CDR3 is 15 amino acids. Germline CDR1 is SGHAT and CDR2 is FQNNGV. The CDR3 loop is CASSLEQVSTYEQCF. The CDR3 DNA sequence: TGTGCCAGCAGCTTAGAACAAGTCAGTACCTACGAGCAGTGCTTC.

The chain is built from TRBV6-6 and TRBJ2-1, with TRBD2 matching 8 bases. The CDR3 covers 15 residues. Trimming cost V 5 bases and J 0 bases; bases outside gene matches: 3. The germline CDR1 and CDR2 sequences are MNHNY and SVGAGI (reference sequence). The CDR3 bases are TGTGCCAGCAGTGGCAGCGGGAGCTCCTACAATGAGCAGTTCTTC. Protein: CASSGSGSSYNEQFF.

This chain uses TRBV9 with TRBJ2-5; TRBD1 agrees at 10 bases. V shed 4 bases, J shed 5 bases, and the junction held 5 bases outside the gene matches. Germline assignment: CDR1 SGDLS and CDR2 YYNGEE. The CDR3 loop spans 14 amino acids. The chain's CDR3 is CASSRTGGGETQYF. CDR3 in DNA: TGTGCCAGCAGCAGGACAGGGGGTGGGGAGACCCAGTACTTC.

The chain joins TRBV12-3 or TRBV12-4 to TRBJ1-5; D is unclear. With 1 base removed from V and 3 bases from J, the gap between germline ends came to 7 bases. The CDR3 runs to 14 residues. The CDR3 is CASSLVQFNQPQHF. The CDR3 coding sequence is TGTGCCAGCAGTTTAGTACAGTTCAATCAGCCCCAGCATTTT.

This chain links TRBV20-1 with TRBJ1-5, with D possibly matching TRBD1 (5 bases). The CDR3 sequence is 13 residues long. V was shortened by 1 base and J by 9 bases, with 13 bases between the two germline ends. The germline gives CDR1 DFQATT, CDR2 SNEGSKA (reference sequence). This CDR3 reads CSARGGPQLPQHF. Written as DNA, the CDR3 is TGCAGTGCTAGAGGGGGACCCCAATTGCCCCAGCATTTT.